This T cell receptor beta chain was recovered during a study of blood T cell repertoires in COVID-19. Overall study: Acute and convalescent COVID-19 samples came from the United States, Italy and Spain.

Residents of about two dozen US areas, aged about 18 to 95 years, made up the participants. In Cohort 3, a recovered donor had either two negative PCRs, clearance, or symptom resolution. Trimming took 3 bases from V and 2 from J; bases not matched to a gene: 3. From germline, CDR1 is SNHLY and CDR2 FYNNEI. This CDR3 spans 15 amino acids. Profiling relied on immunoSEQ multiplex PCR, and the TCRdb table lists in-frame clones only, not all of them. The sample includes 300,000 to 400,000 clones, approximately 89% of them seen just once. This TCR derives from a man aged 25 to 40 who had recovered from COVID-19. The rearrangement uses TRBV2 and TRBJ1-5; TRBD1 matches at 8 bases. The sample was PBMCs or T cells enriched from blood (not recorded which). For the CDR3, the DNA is TGTGCCAGCAGTGAGCAGGGGGCGGGCAATCAGCCCCAGCATTTT. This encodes CASSEQGAGNQPQHF.